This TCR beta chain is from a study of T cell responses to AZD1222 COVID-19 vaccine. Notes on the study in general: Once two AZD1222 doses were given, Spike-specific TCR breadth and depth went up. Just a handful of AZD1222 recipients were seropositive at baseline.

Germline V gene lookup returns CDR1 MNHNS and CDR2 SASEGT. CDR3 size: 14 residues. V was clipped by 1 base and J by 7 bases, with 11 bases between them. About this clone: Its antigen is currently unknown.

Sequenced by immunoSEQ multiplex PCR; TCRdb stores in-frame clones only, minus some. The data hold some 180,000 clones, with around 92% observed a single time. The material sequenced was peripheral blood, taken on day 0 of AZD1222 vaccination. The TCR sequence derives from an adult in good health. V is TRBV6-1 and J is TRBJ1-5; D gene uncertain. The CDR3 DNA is TGTGCCAGCAGTGAAGTAGGCCTCGGACAGCCCCAGCATTTT. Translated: CASSEVGLGQPQHF.